The next 10 T cell receptor beta chains were all read from a single sample in a study of blood T cells in healthy people across ages. Next came a second PCR, run for roughly 6 to 11 cycles, which used a sample-barcoded 5' primer along with a J-beta primer mix. Via MiXCR, TCRdb re-called the 5' RACE reads, giving one row per CDR3 protein. The repertoire holds about 750,000 distinct CDR3 sequences, about 53% seen once, with approximately 40% in the top ten. The specimen sequenced was blood. All receptors come from a man at least 80 years old in good health.

The chain has TRBV27 and TRBJ2-7; perhaps D is TRBD1 or TRBD2 (5 bases each). The CDR3 has 16 residues. Per germline, CDR1 MNHEY and CDR2 SMNVEV (reference sequence). The CDR3 DNA is TGTGTAGGGAGATCCGATGAGTCGGGGCACTCCTACGAGCAGTACTTC. This sequence encodes CVGRSDESGHSYEQYF.

This clonotype was observed a few times. The V gene is TRBV7-8, the J gene TRBJ2-4; 7 positions agree with TRBD1. Trimming removed 5 bases from V and 3 bases from J; junction bases left unmatched: 16. This CDR3 comprises 18 residues. Germline V lookup: CDR1 SGHVS, CDR2 FQNEAQ. For the CDR3, the DNA is TGTGCCAGCAGCCGTTCCCGACAGGGCCTAATAAACAAAAACATTCAGTACTTC. Its translation is CASSRSRQGLINKNIQYF.

V and J are TRBV29-1 and TRBJ1-2; 8 nucleotides agree with TRBD1. The CDR3 extends over 11 amino acids. Germline V gene lookup returns CDR1 SQVTM and CDR2 ANQGSEA. The V segment lost 7 bases and the J segment 7 bases; nucleotides outside the gene matches: 5. The chain's CDR3 is CSAQGEGGYTF. As DNA, the CDR3 is TGCAGCGCACAGGGGGAGGGTGGCTACACCTTC.

This clonotype was seen a handful of times. The chain links TRBV7-9 to TRBJ1-5; TRBD1 might be the D (5 bases). This CDR3 is built from 14 residues. V lost 0 bases, J lost 5 bases, and 8 bases lay in between. Germline CDR1 and CDR2: SEHNR and FQNEAQ (reference sequence). CDR3 sequence: CASSLAVGDQPQHF. The CDR3 DNA follows: TGTGCCAGCAGCTTAGCGGTGGGGGATCAGCCCCAGCATTTT.

Written as DNA, the CDR3 is TGTGCCAGCAGAAGAGGGGAGAGGGACACCGGGGAGCTGTTTTTT. Its translation is CASRRGERDTGELFF. The chain couples TRBV7-9 to TRBJ2-2; D may correspond to TRBD1 or TRBD2 (5 bases each). The CDR3 sequence is 15 residues long. V was clipped by 6 bases and J by 3 bases, with 14 bases between them. CDR1 is SEHNR and CDR2 is FQNEAQ in the germline V gene (reference sequence).

The rearrangement joins TRBV25-1 to TRBJ2-2; the match to TRBD2 covers 10 bases. CDR1 MGHDK and CDR2 SYGVNS come from the germline V gene. V shed 10 bases and J 0 bases; nucleotides not matched to a gene: 8. CDR3 length: 16 amino acids. The CDR3 loop is CATTGLAAPNTGELFF. The CDR3 DNA follows: TGTGCCACCACCGGACTAGCGGCACCGAACACCGGGGAGCTGTTTTTT.

This sequence joins TRBV4-1 and TRBJ2-1; 9 nucleotides align to TRBD2. The V segment lost 0 bases and the J segment 3 bases; nucleotides outside the gene matches: 9. This CDR3 is built from 18 residues. Germline lookup yields CDR1 MGHRA and CDR2 YSYEKL. The CDR3 loop reads CASSQDLRTSVHYNEQFF. In nucleotides, the CDR3 is TGCGCCAGCAGCCAAGATCTCCGGACTAGCGTTCACTACAATGAGCAGTTCTTC.

The genes are TRBV6-5 and TRBJ2-5; 9 bases agree with TRBD1. The DNA matches TRBJ2-7 better at its end, which makes the J call doubtful. Per the germline V gene, CDR1 is MNHEY and CDR2 is SVGAGI. The CDR3 spans 14 residues. In nucleotides, the CDR3 is TGTGCCAGCACTGGGGGACAGGGCTGGAACGAGCAGTACTTC. It encodes CASTGGQGWNEQYF.

The gene calls are TRBV12-3 or TRBV12-4 and TRBJ2-5, with 7 positions matching TRBD1. V lost 7 bases, J lost 4 bases, and 9 bases stayed unmatched. The CDR3 has 14 residues. CDR3 residues: CASKPGQRGETQYF. The DNA of the CDR3 is TGTGCCAGCAAACCGGGACAGAGAGGAGAGACCCAGTACTTC.

This chain connects TRBV28 to TRBJ1-5; weak D call: TRBD1 (6 bases). CDR1 is MDHEN, CDR2 SYDVKM, per germline. V was trimmed by 4 bases and J by 5 bases, leaving 12 bases between them. The CDR3 runs to 14 residues. CDR3 bases: TGTGCCAGCAGTTACGGGACACAATATCAGCCCCAGCATTTT. Amino acid sequence: CASSYGTQYQPQHF.